One sample yielded the 16 T cell receptor beta chains listed below, sequenced in a study of T cell responses to AZD1222 COVID-19 vaccine. Only in-frame clones appear in the TCRdb table, and some are missing; sequencing was by immunoSEQ multiplex PCR. This sample has 60,000 to 100,000 clones, with around 90% found just once. The material sequenced was peripheral blood, taken on day 0 of AZD1222 vaccination. These TCRs come from an adult in good health.

This rearrangement joins TRBV7-8 to TRBJ2-1; TRBD2 aligns across 10 bases. The CDR3 spans 13 residues. CDR1 is SGHVS, CDR2 FQNEAQ, per germline. V lost 10 bases and J lost 7; bases outside the gene matches: 7. In DNA, the CDR3 is TGTGCCACGATAGCGGGAGGTCAGAATGAGCAGTTCTTC. Amino acids: CATIAGGQNEQFF.

The genes are TRBV10-1 and TRBJ2-2; D might be TRBD2 (5 bases). CDR1 and CDR2 from the germline V gene are WNHNN and SYGVQD (reference sequence). The V end lost 4 bases, the J end lost 3 bases, and 6 bases lay between the germline ends. This CDR3 spans 13 amino acids. The CDR3 nucleotides are TGCGCCAGCAGTGGACTATACACCGGGGAGCTGTTTTTT. This sequence encodes CASSGLYTGELFF.

V gene TRBV19 combines with J gene TRBJ1-5, with D uncertain. Trimming removed 4 bases from V and 0 bases from J, with 7 bases in between. There are 14 residues in the CDR3. Looked up from germline, CDR1 is LNHDA and CDR2 is SQIVND (reference sequence). CDR3 DNA: TGTGCCAGTAGTAGGCCCTTTAGCAATCAGCCCCAGCATTTT. It encodes CASSRPFSNQPQHF.

This clone was picked up one time. J is TRBJ2-1 and V is TRBV19; maybe TRBD1 (6 bases). The CDR3 consists of 16 residues. Germline assignment: CDR1 LNHDA and CDR2 SQIVND (reference sequence). V was shortened by 1 base and J by 12 bases, with 22 bases between the two germline ends. CDR3 region: CASSIGPQGIGLMQFF. DNA of the CDR3: TGTGCCAGTAGTATAGGCCCTCAGGGGATAGGTTTAATGCAGTTCTTC.

Regarding this clone: Other DNA sequences within the sample encode an identical CDR3. The chain combines TRBV5-1 with TRBJ2-5; D is undetermined. Germline CDR1 and CDR2: SGHRS and YFSETQ. Trimming removed 1 base from V and 3 bases from J, with 10 bases in between. There are 14 residues in the CDR3. CDR3 DNA: TGCGCCAGCAGCTTGAACCGCCCAGAAGAGACCCAGTACTTC. This gives the protein CASSLNRPEETQYF.

J is TRBJ2-2 and V is TRBV25-1; TRBD2 matches at 7 bases. Germline CDR1 and CDR2: MGHDK and SYGVNS. There are 16 residues in the CDR3. J gave up 5 bases and V 3 bases, and 9 bases lay outside the gene matches. CDR3 protein: CASSDPAGEVTGELFF. The CDR3 DNA is TGTGCCAGCAGTGACCCCGCGGGAGAGGTTACCGGGGAGCTGTTTTTT.

V and J are TRBV2 and TRBJ1-6; TRBD1 matches at 7 bases. Germline assignment: CDR1 SNHLY and CDR2 FYNNEI. Unmatched junction bases numbered 1, after V lost 5 bases and J lost 9 bases. The CDR3 consists of 12 residues. CDR3 protein: CASSRQGSPLHF. The CDR3 nucleotides are TGTGCCAGCAGTCGACAGGGTTCACCCCTCCACTTT.

The rearrangement links TRBV19 to TRBJ2-1, with 9 bases lining up with TRBD2. V shed 5 bases and J 7 bases; nucleotides not matched to a gene: 9. This CDR3 has 15 residues. Germline V gene data show CDR1 as LNHDA and CDR2 as SQIVND (reference sequence). The CDR3 spells CASSSLAGLGNEQFF. The CDR3 DNA is TGTGCCAGTAGTTCACTAGCGGGCCTTGGGAATGAGCAGTTCTTC.

The chain combines TRBV10-3 with TRBJ2-1, with 9 bases that match TRBD1. The V segment lost 9 bases and the J segment 7 bases; nucleotides outside the gene matches: 13. CDR3 length equals 15 residues. Germline CDR1 and CDR2: ENHRY and SYGVKD. CDR3 in amino acids: CAILDRGLSLNEQFF. The DNA of the CDR3 is TGTGCCATTTTGGACAGGGGACTTTCGTTGAATGAGCAGTTCTTC.

This rearrangement joins TRBV18 to TRBJ1-1, with D hard to call. The CDR3 totals 15 residues. Germline V lookup: CDR1 KGHSH, CDR2 LQKENI. Trimming cost V 2 bases and J 2 bases, with 12 bases left between them. This CDR3 is CASSPLILGNTEAFF. CDR3 sequence (DNA): TGTGCCAGCTCACCATTAATTCTGGGTAACACTGAAGCTTTCTTT.

The rearrangement joins TRBV7-9 to TRBJ1-4; D unresolved. Per the germline V gene, CDR1 is SEHNR and CDR2 is FQNEAQ (reference sequence). V lost 3 bases to trimming and J lost 6 bases, with 8 bases between them. The CDR3 is 13 residues long. The CDR3 DNA is TGTGCCAGCAGCTTCGAAGGGTATGAAAAACTGTTTTTT. It codes for CASSFEGYEKLFF.

This chain connects TRBV6-2 or TRBV6-3 to TRBJ1-5; the D gene is possibly TRBD1 (6 bases). Trimming cost V 6 bases and J 3 bases, with 18 bases left between them. Germline V CDR1 and CDR2: MNHEY, SVGEGT. The CDR3 is made up of 16 amino acids. The CDR3 loop is CASSNSRGRANQPQHF. CDR3 nucleotides: TGTGCCAGCAGCAATTCCCGGGGGCGGGCCAATCAGCCCCAGCATTTT.

As DNA, the CDR3 is TGTGCCAGCAGCGTGACCCGACAGGGGGCAGAGACCCAGTACTTC. As protein: CASSVTRQGAETQYF. The V gene is TRBV6-2 or TRBV6-3, the J gene TRBJ2-5, with 10 bases matching TRBD1. Trimming cost V 6 bases and J 4 bases; bases outside gene matches: 8. From germline, CDR1 is MNHEY and CDR2 SVGEGT. The CDR3 spans 15 residues.

This clone was detected only once. This sequence joins TRBV6-5 and TRBJ2-7; perhaps D is TRBD1 or TRBD2 (5 bases each). The V end was cut by 6 bases, the J end by 5 bases, with 17 bases between. Germline V lookup: CDR1 MNHEY, CDR2 SVGAGI. The CDR3 length is 14 residues. The CDR3 loop is CASSRDVLYHEQYF. CDR3 DNA sequence: TGTGCCAGCAGCCGGGACGTCCTCTACCACGAGCAGTACTTC.

J is TRBJ2-7 and V is TRBV27; 8 bases agree with TRBD1. The CDR3 is 15 residues long. Germline CDR1 reads MNHEY; CDR2 reads SMNVEV (reference sequence). Trimming took 10 bases from V and 3 from J; bases not matched to a gene: 14. The CDR3 protein is CATRFSGTGFYEQYF. CDR3 in DNA: TGTGCCACCCGATTTTCCGGGACAGGCTTCTACGAGCAGTACTTC.

The chain links TRBV28 to TRBJ1-2; maybe TRBD1 (6 bases). Germline CDR1 reads MDHEN; CDR2 reads SYDVKM. The CDR3 totals 17 residues. V lost 3 bases and J 3 bases, leaving 20 bases between the germline ends. CDR3 nucleotide sequence: TGTGCCAGCAGTTTGGGTCCGGGGGCCCCCCCCTACTATGGCTACACCTTC. Translation gives CASSLGPGAPPYYGYTF.